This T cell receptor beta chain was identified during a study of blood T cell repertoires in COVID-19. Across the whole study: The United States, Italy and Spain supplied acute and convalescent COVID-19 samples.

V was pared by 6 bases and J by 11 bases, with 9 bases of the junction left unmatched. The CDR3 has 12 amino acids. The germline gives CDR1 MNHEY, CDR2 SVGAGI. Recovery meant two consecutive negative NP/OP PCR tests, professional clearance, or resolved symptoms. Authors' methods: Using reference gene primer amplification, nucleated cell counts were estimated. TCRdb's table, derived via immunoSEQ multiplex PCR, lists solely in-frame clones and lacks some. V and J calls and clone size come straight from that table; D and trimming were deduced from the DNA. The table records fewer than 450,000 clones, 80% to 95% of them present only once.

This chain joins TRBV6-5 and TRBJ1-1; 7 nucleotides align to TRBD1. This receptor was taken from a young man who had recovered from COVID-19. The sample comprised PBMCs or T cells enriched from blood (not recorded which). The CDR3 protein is CASSRPGQRAFF. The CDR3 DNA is TGTGCCAGCAGCAGACCGGGACAGAGGGCTTTCTTT.